This TCR beta chain was identified in a study of CD8+ T cells in alopecia areata. Study information: Spontaneous alopecia affected the 6-12-month-old C3H/HeJ graft donors, whose skin was transplanted to roughly 7-10-week-old female C3H/HeJ mice.

In this sample, this clone turned up a few times. Gene names are mouse gene names. The read terminates 4 residues before the CDR3 end, so the remaining end is supplied by the germline J gene. This CDR3 spans 14 amino acids. The V gene's germline CDR1 is NNHNN and CDR2 SYGAGS (reference sequence). Combined cutaneous lymph node cells underwent sorting by CD4, CD8alpha, NKG2D, NKG2ACE and additional markers. RNA, once extracted, was reverse transcribed into cDNA for use as the sequencing template. Sequencing used immunoSEQ multiplex PCR; TCRdb keeps in-frame clones, though not all of them. The profile covers roughly 260,000 clones, none occurring a single time.

The clonotype was recovered from a C3H/HeJ mouse with alopecia areata. MHC haplotype of the strain: H2-k. The rearrangement uses TRBV13-2 and TRBJ2-5; maybe TRBD1 (5 bases). The sequenced sample was CD4+ T cells sorted from a lymph node. CDR3 amino acids: CASGEVRQPDTQYF. The sequenced part of the CDR3 DNA is TGTGCCAGCGGTGAGGTTCGACAGCCCGAC.